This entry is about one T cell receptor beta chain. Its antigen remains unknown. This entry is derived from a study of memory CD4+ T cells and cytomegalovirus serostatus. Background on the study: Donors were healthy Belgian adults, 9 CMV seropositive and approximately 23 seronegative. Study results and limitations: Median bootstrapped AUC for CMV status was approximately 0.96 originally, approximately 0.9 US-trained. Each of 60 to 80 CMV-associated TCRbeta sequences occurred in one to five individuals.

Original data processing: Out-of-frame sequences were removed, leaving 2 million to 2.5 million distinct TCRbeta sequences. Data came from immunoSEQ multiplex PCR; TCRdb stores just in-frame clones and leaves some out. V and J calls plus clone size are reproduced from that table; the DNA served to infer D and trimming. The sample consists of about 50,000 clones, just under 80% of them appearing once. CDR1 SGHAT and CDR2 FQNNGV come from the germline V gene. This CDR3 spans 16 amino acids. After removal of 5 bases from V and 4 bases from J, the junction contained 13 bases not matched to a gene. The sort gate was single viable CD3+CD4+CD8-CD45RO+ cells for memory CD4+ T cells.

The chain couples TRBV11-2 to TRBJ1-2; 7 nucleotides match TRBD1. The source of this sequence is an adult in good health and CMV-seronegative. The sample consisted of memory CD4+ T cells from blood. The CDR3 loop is CASSIPRGRGTYGYTF. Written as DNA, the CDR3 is TGTGCCAGCAGCATCCCTCGCGGCAGGGGGACCTATGGCTACACCTTC.